A single sample is the source of the 5 T cell receptor beta chains below, sequenced in a study of T cells in Graves' hyperthyroidism and ophthalmopathy. RNA transcripts provided the source from which TCR beta CDR3 regions were amplified. With the HTBI primer set, the TCR CDR3 went through a first round of RT-PCR. Via MiXCR, TCRdb re-called the multiplex PCR reads, giving one row per CDR3 protein. The table lists about 690,000 distinct CDR3 sequences, 15% to 20% of them singletons, with 15% to 19% in the top ten. Material: blood. These receptors were taken from a man aged 50 to 60 with Graves' hyperthyroidism.

This clonotype was counted at least ten times. The chain has TRBV7-9 and TRBJ2-5, with unresolved D. The germline V gene has CDR1 SEHNR and CDR2 FQNEAQ (reference sequence). CDR3 size: 14 residues. The V end lost 7 bases, the J end lost 2 bases, and 14 bases lay between the germline ends. CDR3 sequence (DNA): TGTGCCAGCACCCTTCCGACTGCACAAGAGACCCAGTACTTC. Amino acid sequence: CASTLPTAQETQYF.

This clonotype came up a few times. The chain employs TRBV10-3 and TRBJ1-5; a weak D match, TRBD1 (6 bases). CDR3 size: 16 residues. Trimming took 2 bases from V and 3 from J, leaving 14 bases between them. Per germline, CDR1 ENHRY and CDR2 SYGVKD. The CDR3 bases are TGTGCCATCAGTGAGCGCGAGACAGGATCCAATCAGCCCCAGCATTTT. Its protein is CAISERETGSNQPQHF.

This clonotype appeared many times. J is TRBJ2-1 and V is TRBV11-2, with D perhaps matching TRBD2 (6 bases). This CDR3 spans 15 amino acids. V dropped 5 bases and J dropped 1 base, with 12 bases sitting between them. Per germline, CDR1 SGHAT and CDR2 FQNNGV. The CDR3 here is CASSPIAESYNEQFF. The CDR3 DNA reads TGTGCCAGCAGCCCCATAGCGGAATCCTACAATGAGCAGTTCTTC. The whole variable domain, filled in from reference TRBV11-2 and TRBJ2-1, reads EAGVAQSPRYKIIEKRQSVAFWCNPISGHATLYWYQQILGQGPKLLIQFQNNGVVDDSQLPKDRFSAERLKGVDSTLKIQPAKLEDSAVYLCASSPIAESYNEQFFGPGTRLTVL.

This clonotype was found many times. The chain couples TRBV18 to TRBJ1-4; D gene uncertain. Trimming took 5 bases from V and 10 from J, leaving 8 bases between them. Germline V gene lookup returns CDR1 KGHSH and CDR2 LQKENI. This CDR3 is built from 11 residues. CDR3 amino acids: CASSKEGKLFF. Written as DNA, the CDR3 is TGTGCCAGCTCAAAAGAGGGAAAACTGTTTTTT. The complete variable domain, with remaining parts taken from reference TRBV18 and TRBJ1-4, reads NAGVMQNPRHLVRRRGQEARLRCSPMKGHSHVYWYRQLPEEGLKFMVYLQKENIIDESGMPKERFSAEFPKEGPSILRIQQVVRGDSAAYFCASSKEGKLFFGSGTQLSVL.

This clonotype was seen ten or more times. The chain recombines TRBV11-2 with TRBJ2-7; maybe TRBD2 (6 bases). Germline assignment: CDR1 SGHAT and CDR2 FQNNGV. Trimming removed 3 bases from V and 0 bases from J, with 18 bases in between. This CDR3 comprises 17 residues. CDR3 coding DNA: TGTGCCAGCAGCTTTATCGCCGGCGGGGCAAGCTCCTACGAGCAGTACTTC. It yields the protein CASSFIAGGASSYEQYF. Complete variable domain (other parts from reference TRBV11-2 and TRBJ2-7): EAGVAQSPRYKIIEKRQSVAFWCNPISGHATLYWYQQILGQGPKLLIQFQNNGVVDDSQLPKDRFSAERLKGVDSTLKIQPAKLEDSAVYLCASSFIAGGASSYEQYFGPGTRLTVT.